A single sample is the source of the 32 T cell receptor beta chains below, sequenced in a study of cytomegalovirus exposure and HLA in healthy donors. PCR involved 60 Vbeta and 13 Jbeta primers. This table comes from immunoSEQ multiplex PCR, and its TCRdb copy is limited to in-frame clones, with some not included. The sample yields approximately 150,000 clones, about four fifths seen once. The specimen sequenced was PBMCs. The origin of the receptors is a man between 45 and 60 years old in good health and CMV-seropositive.

V usage is TRBV7-2 and J usage is TRBJ1-6; 7 positions agree with TRBD1. V shed 5 bases, J shed 7 bases, and the junction held 5 bases outside the gene matches. The CDR3 contains 14 residues. CDR1 is SGHTA, CDR2 FQGNSA, per germline. CDR3 DNA: TGTGCCAGCAGCCTGACAGGGAGGAATTCACCCCTCCACTTT. It codes for CASSLTGRNSPLHF.

This chain connects TRBV28 to TRBJ1-4, with a possible D match to TRBD1 (6 bases). V was clipped by 5 bases and J by 4 bases, with 14 bases between them. The V gene's germline CDR1 is MDHEN and CDR2 SYDVKM. The CDR3 runs to 15 residues. CDR3 sequence (DNA): TGTGCCAGCAGTGGACGTAGGACAGATAATGAAAAACTGTTTTTT. It yields the protein CASSGRRTDNEKLFF.

This clone was observed a handful of times. The genes are TRBV29-1 and TRBJ2-1, with 11 nucleotides matching TRBD2. The CDR3 loop spans 14 amino acids. J lost 4 bases, V lost 5 bases, and 4 bases had no gene match. Germline CDR1 is SQVTM and CDR2 is ANQGSEA. The CDR3 nucleotides are TGCAGCGTTAAGACTAGCGGGATTTACAATGAGCAGTTCTTC. Translated, it gives CSVKTSGIYNEQFF.

CDR3 residues: CASSENSYNEQFF. Written as DNA, the CDR3 is TGTGCCAGCAGTGAGAACAGTTACAATGAGCAGTTCTTC. J is TRBJ2-1 and V is TRBV2, with D unresolved. Germline V CDR1 and CDR2: SNHLY, FYNNEI. There are 13 residues in the CDR3. Trimming took 3 bases from V and 4 from J, leaving 7 bases between them.

The chain has TRBV7-2 and TRBJ1-2; the match to TRBD1 covers 8 bases. This CDR3 has 14 residues. The ends lost 5 bases at V and 8 bases at J; junction bases unmatched: 10. Germline V CDR1 and CDR2: SGHTA, FQGNSA. The CDR3 sequence: CASSPEDRAGGYTF. CDR3 DNA sequence: TGTGCCAGCAGCCCGGAGGACAGGGCGGGCGGCTACACCTTC.

The J gene is TRBJ1-5, the V gene TRBV5-6, with D unclear. The CDR3 spans 15 residues. V was pared by 1 base and J by 1 base, with 9 bases between. Looked up from germline, CDR1 is SGHDT and CDR2 is YYEEEE. The CDR3 sequence: CASSLYQTSNQPQHF. The DNA of the CDR3 is TGTGCCAGCAGCTTGTACCAGACAAGCAATCAGCCCCAGCATTTT.

The rearrangement links TRBV27 to TRBJ1-1; D gene uncertain. The ends were cut back, 1 base at V and 1 base at J, with 7 bases in the middle. Germline CDR1 is MNHEY and CDR2 is SMNVEV (reference sequence). This CDR3 has 14 residues. The CDR3: CASSLFGENTEAFF. For the CDR3, the DNA is TGTGCCAGCAGTTTATTTGGAGAGAACACTGAAGCTTTCTTT.

The table lists this clone with a few counts. V and J are TRBV6-1 and TRBJ2-7; 16 positions match TRBD2. The trim removed 4 bases at V and 0 bases at J, leaving 6 bases unmatched. CDR3 length: 18 residues. The germline gives CDR1 MNHNS, CDR2 SASEGT. The CDR3 loop reads CASSGPGLAGGPSYEQYF. The CDR3 DNA reads as TGTGCCAGCAGTGGACCGGGACTAGCGGGAGGGCCCTCCTACGAGCAGTACTTC.

The chain is built from TRBV28 and TRBJ2-3; the D gene is possibly TRBD2 (6 bases). The CDR3 length is 13 residues. Germline loops: CDR1 MDHEN, CDR2 SYDVKM. The V end lost 6 bases, the J end lost 4 bases, and 11 bases lay between the germline ends. CDR3 DNA sequence: TGTGCCAGCAGGGAAGGCGGGGCAGATACGCAGTATTTT. This encodes CASREGGADTQYF.

The CDR3 region is CAIYNGQAHSGNTIYF. The DNA for the CDR3 is TGTGCCATCTACAACGGACAGGCACACTCTGGAAACACCATATATTTT. The rearrangement links TRBV10-3 to TRBJ1-3; TRBD1 matches at 7 bases. The CDR3 runs 16 residues. Germline loops: CDR1 ENHRY, CDR2 SYGVKD. With V trimmed by 8 bases and J by 0 bases, 10 bases remained unmatched.

CDR3 sequence reads: CASSLEPGADEQYF. The CDR3, as DNA: TGCGCCAGCAGCTTGGAGCCAGGGGCGGACGAGCAGTACTTC. The J gene is TRBJ2-5, the V gene TRBV5-1, with a possible D match to TRBD1 (6 bases). The J call is uncertain, as TRBJ2-7 better fits the DNA end. The CDR3 loop spans 14 amino acids. Germline loops: CDR1 SGHRS, CDR2 YFSETQ.

This chain uses TRBV7-3 with TRBJ2-2; D is perhaps TRBD2 (5 bases). The CDR3 has 13 amino acids. Trimming removed 5 bases at V and 7 bases at J, with 11 bases between. Germline assignment: CDR1 SGHTA and CDR2 FQGTGA. CDR3 residues: CASSPRSDGELFF. The CDR3 DNA reads TGTGCCAGCAGCCCTCGTAGCGACGGGGAGCTGTTTTTT.

The sample holds a few counts of this clone. The chain recombines TRBV5-3 with TRBJ2-7, with D perhaps matching TRBD1 (6 bases). TRBV5-3 is annotated as an ORF whose role is uncertain. The CDR3 is 15 amino acids. The V end was cut by 4 bases, the J end by 3 bases, with 17 bases between. Written as DNA, the CDR3 is TGTGCCAGAAGCCACCGTGGACAGTTGAACTACGAGCAGTACTTC. Its protein product is CARSHRGQLNYEQYF.

This chain uses TRBV11-1 with TRBJ1-4; 8 nucleotides line up with TRBD1. The CDR3 has 14 amino acids. J gave up 7 bases and V 4 bases, and 5 bases lay outside the gene matches. Germline V gene data show CDR1 as SGHAT and CDR2 as FQDESV (reference sequence). The CDR3 sequence is CASSSRGLPEKLFF. As DNA, the CDR3 is TGTGCCAGCAGCTCCAGGGGGCTTCCTGAAAAACTGTTTTTT.

J is TRBJ2-6 and V is TRBV27, with TRBD1 as a possible D gene (6 bases). The CDR3 consists of 18 residues. V was pared by 5 bases and J by 0 bases, with 17 bases between. Germline CDR1 and CDR2: MNHEY and SMNVEV (reference sequence). As DNA, the CDR3 is TGTGCCAGCAGTCCCACGGACAGTCGTTACTCTGGGGCCAACGTCCTGACTTTC. Its protein is CASSPTDSRYSGANVLTF.

This chain connects TRBV11-2 to TRBJ2-1; 7 bases are a match to TRBD2. Per germline, CDR1 SGHAT and CDR2 FQNNGV. The CDR3 covers 15 residues. V was pared by 1 base and J by 4 bases, with 4 bases of the junction left unmatched. CDR3 DNA: TGTGCCAGCAGCTTAGGCGGGAGAGTTTACAATGAGCAGTTCTTC. It specifies CASSLGGRVYNEQFF. Full variable domain (remainder filled in from reference TRBV11-2 and TRBJ2-1): EAGVAQSPRYKIIEKRQSVAFWCNPISGHATLYWYQQILGQGPKLLIQFQNNGVVDDSQLPKDRFSAERLKGVDSTLKIQPAKLEDSAVYLCASSLGGRVYNEQFFGPGTRLTVL.

The chain recombines TRBV28 with TRBJ2-7; the D is unclear. CDR3 length equals 15 residues. Per the germline V gene, CDR1 is MDHEN and CDR2 is SYDVKM. V lost 7 bases, J lost 1 base, and 17 bases lay in between. The CDR3 coding sequence is TGTGCCAGCACCGAGGCCCCCGACGGATCCTACGAGCAGTACTTC. It codes for CASTEAPDGSYEQYF.

V is TRBV15 and J is TRBJ2-7; the match to TRBD2 covers 11 bases. Trimming at V came to 5 bases and at J to 4 bases, leaving 7 bases not matched to a gene. Germline CDR1 and CDR2: LNHNV and YYDKDF (reference sequence). CDR3 length: 15 amino acids. CDR3 sequence: CATSPRLAGKYEQYF. Written as DNA, the CDR3 is TGTGCCACCAGCCCACGACTAGCGGGAAAGTACGAGCAGTACTTC.

This clone was seen only once. This sequence joins TRBV6-6 and TRBJ2-2; D ambiguous. This CDR3 is built from 13 residues. From germline, CDR1 is MNHNY and CDR2 SVGAGI (reference sequence). Trimming cost V 6 bases and J 4 bases, with 9 bases left between them. CDR3: CASRTQPTGELFF. CDR3 sequence (DNA): TGTGCCAGCAGAACACAACCCACCGGGGAGCTGTTTTTT.

The V gene is TRBV30, the J gene TRBJ1-4; D is uncertain. The CDR3 is 14 amino acids. CDR1 and CDR2 from the germline V gene are GTSNPN and SVGIG (reference sequence). The V end lost 3 bases, the J end lost 6 bases, and 14 bases lay between the germline ends. The CDR3 is CAWREAPFDEKLFF. The CDR3 region has the DNA TGTGCCTGGAGGGAGGCGCCATTTGATGAAAAACTGTTTTTT. Full variable domain (remainder filled in from reference TRBV30 and TRBJ1-4): SQTIHQWPATLVQPVGSPLSLECTVEGTSNPNLYWYRQAAGRGLQLLFYSVGIGQISSEVPQNLSASRPQDRQFILSSKKLLLSDSGFYLCAWREAPFDEKLFFGSGTQLSVL.

There are many counts of this clone. This chain connects TRBV4-1 to TRBJ1-4, with D hard to call. The CDR3 is 15 amino acids. Germline V gene lookup returns CDR1 MGHRA and CDR2 YSYEKL. The germline V and J ends were trimmed by 0 bases and 8 bases, with 13 bases remaining between them. CDR3 bases: TGCGCCAGCAGCCAAGAAGGCAGGTCTGAGGAAAAACTGTTTTTT. Translated: CASSQEGRSEEKLFF.

This CDR3 reads CATSRGKRAESSYNEQFF. CDR3 DNA sequence: TGTGCCACCAGCAGAGGAAAGAGAGCGGAAAGCTCCTACAATGAGCAGTTCTTC. The V gene is TRBV15, the J gene TRBJ2-1; a possible D gene is TRBD2 (5 bases). CDR1 and CDR2 (germline): LNHNV, YYDKDF (reference sequence). The CDR3 extends over 18 amino acids. V was cut by 1 base and J by 0 bases, with 16 bases left in between.

For this clone: Additional DNA sequences in this sample encode the identical CDR3. V usage is TRBV29-1 and J usage is TRBJ1-1; TRBD1 might be the D (5 bases). V was cut by 4 bases and J by 1 base, with 10 bases left in between. The length of the CDR3 is 13 residues. Germline CDR1 reads SQVTM; CDR2 reads ANQGSEA. CDR3 nucleotide sequence: TGCAGCGTTGGGGGGGGGACGAACACTGAAGCTTTCTTT. Protein product: CSVGGGTNTEAFF.

V is TRBV28 and J is TRBJ1-2, with 7 bases fitting TRBD1. The CDR3 loop spans 14 amino acids. The V and J ends lost 7 bases and 6 bases, in that order; junction bases with no gene match: 11. CDR1 is MDHEN and CDR2 is SYDVKM in the germline V gene. DNA of the CDR3: TGTGCCAGCACACTCCGGGACAGAATCCATGGCTACACCTTC. Protein product: CASTLRDRIHGYTF.

About this clone itself: The germline gene is not matched at one end of the junction; a read error may be the cause. The chain combines TRBV11-2 with TRBJ2-7, with a possible D match to TRBD1 (5 bases). CDR3 length: 15 residues. Germline CDR1 SGHAT, CDR2 FQNNGV. CDR3 sequence reads: CASSLGAGPSDEQYF. The CDR3, as DNA: TGTGCCAGCAGCTTAGGGGCAGGGCCCTCCGACGAGCAGTACTTC.

As DNA, the CDR3 is TGTGCCAGCAGCTTGGGCCTAAGAGGGTTGGAGCAGTTCTTC. Protein product: CASSLGLRGLEQFF. This chain connects TRBV5-6 to TRBJ2-1; a weak D match, TRBD2 (5 bases). The germline gives CDR1 SGHDT, CDR2 YYEEEE. Trimming shortened V by 0 bases and J by 10 bases, and 14 bases separated the two germline ends. CDR3 length equals 14 residues. Filled out from reference TRBV5-6 and TRBJ2-1, the complete variable domain reads DAGVTQSPTHLIKTRGQQVTLRCSPKSGHDTVSWYQQALGQGPQFIFQYYEEEERQRGNFPDRFSGHQFPNYSSELNVNALLLGDSALYLCASSLGLRGLEQFFGPGTRLTVL.

V usage is TRBV7-8 and J usage is TRBJ1-2, with D uncertain. Deletions cut 1 base from V and 4 bases from J, with 10 bases between. CDR3 length: 14 amino acids. In germline, CDR1 is SGHVS, CDR2 FQNEAQ. The CDR3 nucleotides are TGTGCCAGCAGCTTAGGCGGCAGCACCTATGGCTACACCTTC. It specifies CASSLGGSTYGYTF.

The rearrangement joins TRBV19 to TRBJ2-7, with a tentative D call TRBD1 (5 bases). Germline-derived CDR1 and CDR2 are LNHDA and SQIVND (reference sequence). Trimming removed 3 bases from V and 2 bases from J, with 8 bases in between. The CDR3 extends over 13 amino acids. In DNA, the CDR3 is TGTGCCAGTAGTATGGACACGACCTACGAGCAGTACTTC. This gives the protein CASSMDTTYEQYF.

The V gene is TRBV18, the J gene TRBJ1-5, with TRBD1 identical over 7 bases. The ends lost 5 bases at V and 5 bases at J; junction bases unmatched: 6. The CDR3 length is 14 residues. The germline V gene has CDR1 KGHSH and CDR2 LQKENI. The CDR3 sequence is CASSSPGGYQPQHF. CDR3 DNA sequence: TGTGCCAGCTCAAGTCCAGGGGGGTATCAGCCCCAGCATTTT.

The chain is built from TRBV29-1 and TRBJ2-7, with D perhaps matching TRBD2 (5 bases). The CDR3 runs 12 residues. Between the trimmed V and J ends, which lost 3 bases and 3 bases, there was a span of 9 bases. Germline values: CDR1 SQVTM, CDR2 ANQGSEA. The CDR3 here is CSVDVEGYEQYF. CDR3 coding DNA: TGCAGCGTTGATGTTGAGGGCTACGAGCAGTACTTC.

This clone occurred many times. The genes are TRBV5-5 and TRBJ2-1, with D unclear. The CDR3 loop spans 13 amino acids. V lost 2 bases and J lost 9, with 12 bases in between. CDR1 is SGHKS and CDR2 is YYEKEE in the germline V gene (reference sequence). The CDR3 nucleotides read TGTGCCAGCAGCTTTATGGCGGTCGGTGAGCAGTTCTTC. Its translation is CASSFMAVGEQFF.

The V and J genes are TRBV28 and TRBJ1-2, with D unresolved. The CDR3 is made up of 13 amino acids. Germline V lookup: CDR1 MDHEN, CDR2 SYDVKM. V lost 1 base, J lost 4 bases, and 7 bases lay in between. The CDR3 sequence: CASSLSGSYGYTF. In DNA, the CDR3 is TGTGCCAGCAGTTTATCGGGGAGCTATGGCTACACCTTC.